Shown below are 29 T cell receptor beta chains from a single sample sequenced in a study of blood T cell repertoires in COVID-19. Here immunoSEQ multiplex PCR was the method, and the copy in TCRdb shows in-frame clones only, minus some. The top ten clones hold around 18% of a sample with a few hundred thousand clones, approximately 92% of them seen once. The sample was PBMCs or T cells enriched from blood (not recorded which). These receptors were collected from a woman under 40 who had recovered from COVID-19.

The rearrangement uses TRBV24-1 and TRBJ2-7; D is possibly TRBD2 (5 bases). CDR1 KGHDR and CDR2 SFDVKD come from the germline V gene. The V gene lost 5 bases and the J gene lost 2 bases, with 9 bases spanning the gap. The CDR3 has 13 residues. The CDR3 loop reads CATSGDGAYEQYF. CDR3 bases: TGTGCCACCAGTGGCGACGGGGCCTACGAGCAGTACTTC.

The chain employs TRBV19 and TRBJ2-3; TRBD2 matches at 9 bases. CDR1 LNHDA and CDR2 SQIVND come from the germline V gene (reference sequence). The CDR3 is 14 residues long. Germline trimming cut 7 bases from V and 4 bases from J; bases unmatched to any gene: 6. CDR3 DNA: TGTGCCAGTACAAGCGGGAGGCGGTCAGATACGCAGTATTTT. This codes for CASTSGRRSDTQYF. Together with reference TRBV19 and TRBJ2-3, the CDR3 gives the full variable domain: DGGITQSPKYLFRKEGQNVTLSCEQNLNHDAMYWYRQDPGQGLRLIYYSQIVNDFQKGDIAEGYSVSREKKESFPLTVTSAQKNPTAFYLCASTSGRRSDTQYFGPGTRLTVL.

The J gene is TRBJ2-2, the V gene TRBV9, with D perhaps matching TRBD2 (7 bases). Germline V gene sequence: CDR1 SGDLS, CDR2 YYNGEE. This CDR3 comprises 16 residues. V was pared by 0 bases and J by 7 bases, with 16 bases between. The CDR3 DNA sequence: TGTGCCAGCAGCGTAGCTAGTCGGGGGGCGCACGGGGAGCTGTTTTTT. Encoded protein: CASSVASRGAHGELFF.

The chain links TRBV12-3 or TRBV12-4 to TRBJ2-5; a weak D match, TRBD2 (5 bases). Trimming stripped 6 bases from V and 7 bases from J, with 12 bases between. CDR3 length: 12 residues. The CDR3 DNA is TGTGCCAGCAGAGCCCCAAGCGGGACCCAGTACTTC. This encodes CASRAPSGTQYF.

The CDR3 DNA is TGTGCCAGCAGCCAAGTGGCCGGGGGCCAAGAGACCCAGTACTTC. Translation: CASSQVAGGQETQYF. The chain is built from TRBV4-2 and TRBJ2-5; TRBD2 is a possible D gene (6 bases). V shed 1 base and J shed 1 base, with 10 bases lying between them. Per the germline V gene, CDR1 is LGHNA and CDR2 is YNFKEQ. The length of the CDR3 is 15 residues.

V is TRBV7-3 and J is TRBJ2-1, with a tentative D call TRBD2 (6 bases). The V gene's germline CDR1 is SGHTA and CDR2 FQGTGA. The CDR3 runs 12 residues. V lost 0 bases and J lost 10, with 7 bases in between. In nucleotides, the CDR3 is TGTGCCAGCAGCTTAACCCGGGGGGAGCAGTTCTTC. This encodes CASSLTRGEQFF.

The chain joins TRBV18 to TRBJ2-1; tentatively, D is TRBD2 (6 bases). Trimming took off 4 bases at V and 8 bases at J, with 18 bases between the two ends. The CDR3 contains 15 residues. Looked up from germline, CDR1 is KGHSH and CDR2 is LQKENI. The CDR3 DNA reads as TGTGCCAGCTCACGGCTGACTAGGGAGAAATATGAGCAGTTCTTC. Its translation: CASSRLTREKYEQFF.

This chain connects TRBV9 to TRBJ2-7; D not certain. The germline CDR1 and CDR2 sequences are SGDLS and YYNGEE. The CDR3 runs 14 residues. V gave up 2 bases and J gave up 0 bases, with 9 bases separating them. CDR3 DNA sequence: TGTGCCAGCAGCGTTGGCCAATTCTCCTACGAGCAGTACTTC. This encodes CASSVGQFSYEQYF.

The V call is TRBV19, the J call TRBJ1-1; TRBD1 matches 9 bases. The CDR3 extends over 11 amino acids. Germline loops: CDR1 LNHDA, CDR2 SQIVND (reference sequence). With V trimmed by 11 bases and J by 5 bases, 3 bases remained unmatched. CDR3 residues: CASGTGTEAFF. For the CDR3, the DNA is TGTGCCTCCGGGACAGGGACTGAAGCTTTCTTT.

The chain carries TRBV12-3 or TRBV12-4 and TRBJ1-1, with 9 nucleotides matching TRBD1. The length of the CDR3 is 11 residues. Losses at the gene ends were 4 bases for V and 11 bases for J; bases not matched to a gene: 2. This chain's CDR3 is CASSSGQGAFF. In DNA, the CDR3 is TGTGCCAGCAGTTCCGGACAGGGGGCTTTCTTT.

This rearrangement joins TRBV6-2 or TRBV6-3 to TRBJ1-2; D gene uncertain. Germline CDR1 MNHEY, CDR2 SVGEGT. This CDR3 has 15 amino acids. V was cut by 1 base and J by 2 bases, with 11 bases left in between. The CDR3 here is CASSYFAGENYGYTF. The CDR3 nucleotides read TGTGCCAGCAGTTACTTTGCCGGTGAAAACTATGGCTACACCTTC.

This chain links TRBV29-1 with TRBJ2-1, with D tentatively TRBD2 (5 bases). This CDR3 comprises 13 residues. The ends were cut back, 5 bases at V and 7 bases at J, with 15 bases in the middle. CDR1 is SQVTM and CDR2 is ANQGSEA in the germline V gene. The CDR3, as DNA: TGCAGCGTTATTCCTAGCAATCTTAATGAGCAGTTCTTC. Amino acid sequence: CSVIPSNLNEQFF.

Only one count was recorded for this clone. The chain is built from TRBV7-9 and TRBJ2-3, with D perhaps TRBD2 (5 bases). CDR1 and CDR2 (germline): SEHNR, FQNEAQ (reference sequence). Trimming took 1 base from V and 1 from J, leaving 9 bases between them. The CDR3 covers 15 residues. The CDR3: CASSLVLGGTDTQYF. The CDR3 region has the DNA TGTGCCAGCAGCTTAGTGTTGGGAGGCACAGATACGCAGTATTTT.

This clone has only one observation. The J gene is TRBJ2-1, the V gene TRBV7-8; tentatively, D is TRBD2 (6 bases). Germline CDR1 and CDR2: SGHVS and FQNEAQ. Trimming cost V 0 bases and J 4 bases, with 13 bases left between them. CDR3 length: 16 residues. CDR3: CASSLAGVGGYNEQFF. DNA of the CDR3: TGTGCCAGCAGCTTAGCTGGTGTCGGGGGATACAATGAGCAGTTCTTC.

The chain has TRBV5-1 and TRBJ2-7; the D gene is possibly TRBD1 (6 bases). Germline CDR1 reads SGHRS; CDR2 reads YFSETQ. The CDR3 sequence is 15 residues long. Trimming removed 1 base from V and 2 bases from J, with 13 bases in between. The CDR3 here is CASSLLDSMTYEQYF. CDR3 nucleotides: TGCGCCAGCAGCTTGCTGGACAGCATGACCTACGAGCAGTACTTC.

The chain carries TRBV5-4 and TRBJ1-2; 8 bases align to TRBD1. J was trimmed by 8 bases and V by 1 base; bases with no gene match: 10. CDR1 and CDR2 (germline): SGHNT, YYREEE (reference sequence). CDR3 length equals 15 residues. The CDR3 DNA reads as TGTGCCAGCAGCTTGCAGGGTACAGGGGGAAGGGGCTACACCTTC. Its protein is CASSLQGTGGRGYTF.

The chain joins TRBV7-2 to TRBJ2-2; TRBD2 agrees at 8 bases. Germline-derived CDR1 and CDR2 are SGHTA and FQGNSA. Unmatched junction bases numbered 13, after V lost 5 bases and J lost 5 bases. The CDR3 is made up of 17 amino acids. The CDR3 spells CASSPPIAGLVTGELFF. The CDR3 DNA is TGTGCCAGCAGCCCACCCATAGCGGGACTGGTTACCGGGGAGCTGTTTTTT.

This chain's CDR3 is CASSLDSWGYTF. For the CDR3, the DNA is TGTGCCAGCAGTCTGGACAGTTGGGGCTACACCTTC. The chain couples TRBV12-3 or TRBV12-4 to TRBJ1-2; a possible D gene is TRBD1 (6 bases). Trimming took off 5 bases at V and 8 bases at J, with 12 bases between the two ends. The CDR3 has 12 residues.

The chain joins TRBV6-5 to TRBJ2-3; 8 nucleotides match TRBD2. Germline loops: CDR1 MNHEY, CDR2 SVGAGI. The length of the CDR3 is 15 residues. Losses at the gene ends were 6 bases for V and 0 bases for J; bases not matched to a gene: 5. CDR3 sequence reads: CASREREYSTDTQYF. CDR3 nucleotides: TGTGCCAGCAGGGAGCGGGAGTATAGCACAGATACGCAGTATTTT.

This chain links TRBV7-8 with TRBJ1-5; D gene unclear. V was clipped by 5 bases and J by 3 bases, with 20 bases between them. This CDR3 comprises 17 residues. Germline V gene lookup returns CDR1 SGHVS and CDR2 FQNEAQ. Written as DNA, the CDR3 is TGTGCCAGCAGCCCCACCGTAGGGAGCACCTACAATCAGCCCCAGCATTTT. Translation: CASSPTVGSTYNQPQHF.

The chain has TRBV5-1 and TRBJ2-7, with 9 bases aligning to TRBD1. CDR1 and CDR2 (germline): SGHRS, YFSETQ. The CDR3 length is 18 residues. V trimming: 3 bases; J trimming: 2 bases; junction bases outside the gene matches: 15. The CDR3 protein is CASSSRTGVRGRPYEQYF. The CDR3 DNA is TGCGCCAGCAGCTCAAGGACAGGGGTTAGGGGCCGCCCCTACGAGCAGTACTTC.

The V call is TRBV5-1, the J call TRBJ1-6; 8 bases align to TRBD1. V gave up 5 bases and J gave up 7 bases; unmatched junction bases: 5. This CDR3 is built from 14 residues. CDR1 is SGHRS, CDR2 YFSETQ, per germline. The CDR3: CASRLTGENSPLHF. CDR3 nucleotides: TGCGCCAGCAGGCTGACAGGGGAGAATTCACCCCTCCACTTT.

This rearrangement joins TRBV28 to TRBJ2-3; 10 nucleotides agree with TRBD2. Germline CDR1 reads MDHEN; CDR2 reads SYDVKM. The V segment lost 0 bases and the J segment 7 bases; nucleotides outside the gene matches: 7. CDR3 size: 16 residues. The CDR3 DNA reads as TGTGCCAGCAGTTTATGGGCTAGCGGGAGATCATATACGCAGTATTTT. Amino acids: CASSLWASGRSYTQYF.

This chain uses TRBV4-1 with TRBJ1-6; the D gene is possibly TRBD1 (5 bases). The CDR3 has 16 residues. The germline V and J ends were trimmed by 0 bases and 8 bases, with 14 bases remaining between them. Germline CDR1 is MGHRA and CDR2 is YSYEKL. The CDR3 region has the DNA TGCGCCAGCAGCCAAGAAATTGCCAGGGCGGATTCACCCCTCCACTTT. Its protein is CASSQEIARADSPLHF.

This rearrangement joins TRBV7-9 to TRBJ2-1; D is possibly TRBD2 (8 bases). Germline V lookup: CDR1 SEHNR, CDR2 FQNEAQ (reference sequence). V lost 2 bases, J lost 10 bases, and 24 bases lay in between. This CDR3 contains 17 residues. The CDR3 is CASSLHRGTSPRGEQFF. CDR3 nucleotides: TGTGCCAGCAGCTTACATCGCGGGACTAGTCCCAGGGGGGAGCAGTTCTTC.

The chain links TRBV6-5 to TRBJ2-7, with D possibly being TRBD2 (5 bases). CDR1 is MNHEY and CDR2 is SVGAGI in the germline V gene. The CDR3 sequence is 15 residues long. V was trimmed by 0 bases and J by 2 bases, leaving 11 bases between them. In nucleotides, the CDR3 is TGTGCCAGCAGTTACTCGAGCGGAGTAACCTACGAGCAGTACTTC. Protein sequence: CASSYSSGVTYEQYF.

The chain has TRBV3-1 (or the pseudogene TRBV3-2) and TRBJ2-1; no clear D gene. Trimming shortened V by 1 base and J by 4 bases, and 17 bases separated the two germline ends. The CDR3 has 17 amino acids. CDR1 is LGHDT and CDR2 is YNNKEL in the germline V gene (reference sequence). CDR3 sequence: CASSQVLPPPLYNEQFF. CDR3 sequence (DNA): TGTGCCAGCAGCCAAGTGCTACCTCCCCCCCTATACAATGAGCAGTTCTTC.

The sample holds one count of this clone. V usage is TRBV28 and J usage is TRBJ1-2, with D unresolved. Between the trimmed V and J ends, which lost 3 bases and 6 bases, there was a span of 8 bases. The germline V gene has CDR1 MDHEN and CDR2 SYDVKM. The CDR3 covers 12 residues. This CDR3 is CASSFGFHGYTF. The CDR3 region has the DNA TGTGCCAGCAGTTTTGGCTTCCATGGCTACACCTTC.

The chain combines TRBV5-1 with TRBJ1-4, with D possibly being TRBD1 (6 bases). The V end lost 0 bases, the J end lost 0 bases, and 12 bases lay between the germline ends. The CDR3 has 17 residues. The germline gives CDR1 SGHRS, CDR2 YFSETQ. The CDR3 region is CASSLVGTSATNEKLFF. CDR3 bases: TGCGCCAGCAGCTTGGTTGGGACATCAGCAACTAATGAAAAACTGTTTTTT. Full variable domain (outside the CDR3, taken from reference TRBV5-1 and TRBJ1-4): KAGVTQTPRYLIKTRGQQVTLSCSPISGHRSVSWYQQTPGQGLQFLFEYFSETQRNKGNFPGRFSGRQFSNSRSEMNVSTLELGDSALYLCASSLVGTSATNEKLFFGSGTQLSVL.